The rows below give T cell receptor beta chains drawn from one sample of a study of identical twins. MiXCR was run by TCRdb on the 5' RACE reads, yielding one entry per CDR3 protein. The table records approximately 490,000 distinct CDR3 sequences, 20% to 25% of them present only once. The same data also contributed to another study, on yellow fever vaccine responses in identical twins.

Sequencing was done on a sample of CD4+ T cells sorted from blood. The receptors derive from a woman in her late teens or twenties in good health. Both conserved end residues are part of each CDR3. A D gene is named only where the DNA matches it firmly. For some rows the clone size is stated as once, few or many, or as a class when expanded; others skip it.

J gene	V gene	clone size	D gene	CDR3 length	CDR3 protein	CDR3 DNA
TRBJ1-2	TRBV5-1	many	TRBD1	14	CASSSTGANYGYTF	TGCGCCAGCAGCTCGACAGGGGCTAACTATGGCTACACCTTC
TRBJ2-3	TRBV24-1	few	TRBD2	16	CATSDPSGGFTDTQYF	TGTGCCACCAGTGACCCTAGCGGAGGCTTCACAGATACGCAGTATTTT
TRBJ1-2	TRBV5-1	.	.	14	CASSPGSGSYGYTF	TGCGCCAGCAGCCCGGGGTCGGGGAGCTATGGCTACACCTTC
TRBJ2-1	TRBV20-1	.	.	12	CSASVSWGEQFF	TGCAGTGCTAGCGTCTCCTGGGGTGAGCAGTTCTTC
TRBJ2-5	TRBV5-5	once	.	14	CASSLSGGRETQYF	TGTGCCAGCAGCTTGAGTGGGGGACGGGAGACCCAGTACTTC
TRBJ1-2	TRBV20-1	few	.	16	CSARGMDGGANYGYTF	TGCAGTGCTAGAGGGATGGACGGAGGAGCTAACTATGGCTACACCTTC
TRBJ2-1	TRBV12-3/TRBV12-4	few	TRBD2	16	CASSLFLGRSYNEQFF	TGTGCCAGCAGTTTATTTCTCGGGAGGAGCTACAATGAGCAGTTCTTC
TRBJ2-1	TRBV10-1	.	TRBD2	15	CASSRDYQTYNEQFF	TGCGCCAGCAGTAGGGACTACCAAACCTACAATGAGCAGTTCTTC
TRBJ1-2	TRBV5-1	.	TRBD1	16	CASSPTSDRVNYGYTF	TGCGCCAGCAGCCCGACCTCTGACAGGGTAAACTATGGCTACACCTTC
TRBJ2-2	TRBV12-3/TRBV12-4	.	.	16	CASSDWGIRDTGELFF	TGTGCCAGCAGTGATTGGGGAATTCGTGATACCGGGGAGCTGTTTTTT
TRBJ2-3	TRBV28	.	TRBD2	16	CASSAPGGAGGLTQYF	TGTGCCAGCAGTGCCCCCGGAGGAGCGGGAGGGCTTACGCAGTATTTT
TRBJ2-7	TRBV20-1	.	TRBD2	17	CSARDSGRTSADYEQYF	TGCAGTGCTAGAGATAGCGGGAGAACTAGCGCGGACTACGAGCAGTACTTC
TRBJ2-3	TRBV7-9	.	.	12	CASRKTGDTQYF	TGTGCCAGCAGGAAGACAGGAGATACGCAGTATTTT
TRBJ2-3	TRBV7-8	few	TRBD2	18	CASSLGGRRGGRTDTQYF	TGTGCCAGCAGCTTAGGAGGCCGGCGGGGGGGCCGTACAGATACGCAGTATTTT
TRBJ2-1	TRBV4-1	.	TRBD1	17	CASRQLAKGQPPDEQFF	TGCGCCAGCAGGCAGCTTGCGAAGGGACAGCCACCCGATGAGCAGTTCTTC
TRBJ1-2	TRBV7-9	few	TRBD1	14	CASSLQGKERSYTF	TGTGCCAGCAGCCTACAGGGGAAGGAAAGAAGCTACACCTTC
TRBJ2-2	TRBV6-5	few	.	14	CASSYTHGSGELFF	TGTGCCAGCAGTTACACCCACGGGTCCGGGGAGCTGTTTTTT
TRBJ2-3	TRBV29-1	.	TRBD1	15	CSVAGTGDSTDTQYF	TGCAGCGTTGCAGGGACAGGGGATAGCACAGATACGCAGTATTTT
TRBJ2-7	TRBV12-3/TRBV12-4	few	TRBD2	15	CASSPLGTSGREQYF	TGTGCCAGCAGTCCCCTCGGGACTAGCGGGAGGGAGCAGTACTTC
TRBJ2-3	TRBV24-1	.	.	14	CATSSFQGSDTQYF	TGTGCCACCAGTAGCTTTCAGGGCAGTGATACGCAGTATTTT
TRBJ2-1	TRBV2	few	.	15	CASSELRYSYNEQFF	TGTGCCAGCAGTGAACTTCGGTACTCCTACAATGAGCAGTTCTTC
TRBJ2-1	TRBV20-1	.	TRBD2	15	CSARDPGLAGGGSVF	TGCAGTGCTAGAGATCCGGGACTAGCGGGAGGGGGCTCGGTCTTC
TRBJ2-1	TRBV20-1	.	TRBD2	18	CSARDHGGGPGSYNEQFF	TGCAGTGCTAGAGATCACGGGGGAGGGCCCGGGTCCTACAATGAGCAGTTCTTC
TRBJ2-1	TRBV12-3/TRBV12-4	.	.	15	CASSWRLTGIDEQFF	TGTGCCAGCAGCTGGCGGTTAACAGGGATCGATGAGCAGTTCTTC
TRBJ1-6	TRBV12-3/TRBV12-4	few	.	14	CASSFRDGNSPLHF	TGTGCCAGCAGTTTCCGGGACGGCAATTCACCCCTCCACTTT
TRBJ2-2	TRBV5-6	many	.	15	CASSFGGVNTGELFF	TGTGCCAGCAGCTTCGGTGGGGTGAACACCGGGGAGCTGTTTTTT
TRBJ2-5	TRBV7-9	.	.	16	CASSLGAGKTKETQYF	TGTGCCAGCAGCTTAGGGGCAGGAAAAACCAAAGAGACCCAGTACTTC
TRBJ2-7	TRBV19	.	.	14	CASSIEGALDEQYF	TGTGCCAGTAGTATAGAAGGGGCCCTGGACGAGCAGTACTTC
TRBJ2-5	TRBV6-1	.	.	17	CASSEARGSSGQETQYF	TGTGCCAGCAGTGAAGCGCGGGGTTCGTCAGGTCAAGAGACCCAGTACTTC
TRBJ2-7	TRBV28	.	.	12	CASSPSIDEQYF	TGTGCCAGCAGTCCGTCCATCGACGAGCAGTACTTC
TRBJ2-3	TRBV24-1	.	TRBD1	15	CATSDLVGGKDTQYF	TGTGCCACCAGTGATTTGGTAGGGGGCAAAGATACGCAGTATTTT
TRBJ2-7	TRBV7-3	.	.	18	CASSFHEQGRRGSDEQYF	TGTGCCAGCAGCTTCCACGAACAGGGTCGGAGGGGTAGTGACGAGCAGTACTTC
TRBJ2-1	TRBV5-5	.	TRBD2	16	CASRIDLAGVWNEQFF	TGTGCCAGCAGGATAGATCTAGCGGGAGTTTGGAATGAGCAGTTCTTC
TRBJ1-5	TRBV19	.	.	15	CASSIRSGGHQPQHF	TGTGCCAGTAGTATCCGTTCTGGAGGGCATCAGCCCCAGCATTTT
TRBJ2-1	TRBV12-3/TRBV12-4	.	TRBD2	14	CASSLSGLAYEQFF	TGTGCCAGCAGTTTATCGGGACTAGCCTATGAGCAGTTCTTC
TRBJ2-7	TRBV5-1	.	TRBD1	14	CASSLNRGLDEQYF	TGCGCCAGCAGCTTGAACAGGGGGCTGGACGAGCAGTACTTC
TRBJ2-1	TRBV25-1	.	.	14	CATLGGSSYNEQFF	TGTGCCACCCTAGGGGGGAGCTCCTACAATGAGCAGTTCTTC
TRBJ2-5	TRBV7-2	few	TRBD2	14	CASSSSGQTGTQYF	TGTGCCAGCAGCTCTAGCGGCCAAACGGGGACCCAGTACTTC
TRBJ2-5	TRBV11-2	.	.	14	CASSLEPAEETQYF	TGTGCCAGCAGCTTAGAACCGGCCGAGGAGACCCAGTACTTC
TRBJ2-3	TRBV5-5	.	TRBD1	17	CASSSGTGGFRADTQYF	TGTGCCAGCAGCTCGGGAACAGGGGGGTTTCGCGCAGATACGCAGTATTTT
TRBJ2-1	TRBV12-3/TRBV12-4	few	.	14	CASSLPPRLNEQFF	TGTGCCAGCAGTTTGCCCCCACGTCTCAATGAGCAGTTCTTC
TRBJ2-3	TRBV5-1	.	TRBD2	16	CASSFPGLAGSDTQYF	TGCGCCAGCAGCTTCCCTGGACTAGCGGGGTCAGATACGCAGTATTTT
TRBJ2-1	TRBV20-1	.	.	13	CSASKGSYNEQFF	TGCAGTGCTAGTAAGGGTAGCTACAATGAGCAGTTCTTC
TRBJ2-4	TRBV12-3/TRBV12-4	.	TRBD1	20	CASSTRPGTGYYSAKNIQYF	TGTGCCAGCAGCACCCGACCCGGGACAGGGTACTATTCAGCCAAAAACATTCAGTACTTC
TRBJ2-6	TRBV7-3	.	.	16	CASSLLPNSGANVLTF	TGTGCCAGCAGCTTATTGCCGAACTCTGGGGCCAACGTCCTGACTTTC
TRBJ2-2	TRBV7-6	few	.	13	CASSFNNVGELFF	TGTGCCAGCAGCTTTAATAATGTCGGGGAGCTGTTTTTT
TRBJ2-1	TRBV10-3	.	.	11	CAISEEWGQFF	TGTGCCATCAGTGAGGAATGGGGACAGTTCTTC
TRBJ2-5	TRBV5-1	.	TRBD2	16	CASSLVSGSQQETQYF	TGCGCCAGCAGCTTGGTTAGCGGGAGTCAGCAAGAGACCCAGTACTTC
TRBJ1-6	TRBV28	few	.	12	CASGLLDSPLHF	TGTGCCAGCGGGCTGTTAGATTCACCCCTCCACTTT